These T cell receptor beta chains were read from a single sample in a study of blood T cell repertoires in COVID-19. Clones were read by immunoSEQ multiplex PCR, and TCRdb kept only the in-frame ones, dropping some. Of around 69,000 clones in the sample, 85% to 90% were seen once. The sample was peripheral blood. Source of these receptors: a woman aged 45-59 years with active COVID-19. Each CDR3 is given with its conserved first and last residue. A D gene is named only where the DNA matches it firmly. For some rows the clone size is stated as once, few or many, or as a class when expanded; others skip it.

J gene	clone size	V gene	D gene	CDR3 length	CDR3 protein	CDR3 DNA
TRBJ2-7	-	TRBV9	-	15	CASSGWTAYSYEQYF	TGTGCCAGCAGCGGATGGACAGCGTACTCCTACGAGCAGTACTTC
TRBJ1-5	-	TRBV2	TRBD1	15	CASSGGTGGNQPQHF	TGTGCCAGCAGTGGTGGGACAGGGGGCAATCAGCCCCAGCATTTT
TRBJ2-7	-	TRBV2	TRBD2	15	CASSGPAGGPGEQYF	TGTGCCAGCAGTGGTCCGGCGGGAGGGCCTGGCGAGCAGTACTTC
TRBJ1-1	-	TRBV20-1	TRBD1	13	CSASQGAYTEAFF	TGCAGTGCTAGTCAGGGGGCGTACACTGAAGCTTTCTTT
TRBJ2-1	-	TRBV19	TRBD1	15	CASSLGQGNNGEQFF	TGTGCCAGTAGTTTGGGACAGGGGAATAATGGTGAGCAGTTCTTC
TRBJ2-7	-	TRBV28	-	14	CASRGGKGAYEQYF	TGTGCCAGCAGAGGAGGGAAGGGTGCGTACGAGCAGTACTTC
TRBJ1-5	-	TRBV5-5	TRBD1	16	CASSWGQGIPNQPQHF	TGTGCCAGCAGCTGGGGACAGGGGATTCCCAATCAGCCCCAGCATTTT
TRBJ2-2	-	TRBV6-1	TRBD1	12	CASSEIPGQEFF	TGTGCCAGCAGTGAAATTCCGGGACAGGAGTTTTTT
TRBJ1-2	-	TRBV9	TRBD1	15	CASSEGDRGIYGYTF	TGTGCCAGCAGCGAGGGGGACAGGGGGATCTATGGCTACACCTTC
TRBJ2-5	-	TRBV5-1	TRBD1	15	CASSFGAGGEETQYF	TGCGCCAGCAGCTTTGGGGCAGGGGGCGAGGAGACCCAGTACTTC
TRBJ2-7	-	TRBV29-1	-	15	CSVEGARSGYYEQYF	TGCAGCGTTGAAGGGGCCAGGTCTGGCTACTACGAGCAGTACTTC
TRBJ2-6	-	TRBV7-9	-	16	CASSFSGLSGANVLTF	TGTGCCAGCAGCTTCTCCGGACTGTCTGGGGCCAACGTCCTGACTTTC
TRBJ1-2	-	TRBV30	-	13	CAWSVGQGTGYTF	TGTGCCTGGAGTGTAGGGCAGGGGACCGGCTACACCTTC
TRBJ2-1	-	TRBV19	-	15	CASSIEGSSYNEQFF	TGTGCCAGTAGTATAGAGGGGAGCTCCTACAATGAGCAGTTCTTC
TRBJ1-1	-	TRBV10-1	-	13	CASSESNNPEAFF	TGCGCCAGCAGTGAGTCCAACAACCCTGAAGCTTTCTTT
TRBJ1-5	-	TRBV5-6	-	14	CASSLWRSNQPQHF	TGTGCCAGCAGCTTGTGGAGGAGCAATCAGCCCCAGCATTTT
TRBJ2-1	-	TRBV3-1/TRBV3-2	-	14	CASSQESRYNEQFF	TGTGCCAGCAGCCAAGAATCGCGATACAATGAGCAGTTCTTC
TRBJ2-7	once	TRBV5-1	-	15	CASSSIDRFSYEQYF	TGCGCCAGCAGCTCTATAGACAGGTTCTCCTACGAGCAGTACTTC
TRBJ2-5	-	TRBV9	TRBD2	13	CASSGAGEETQYF	TGTGCCAGCAGCGGGGCGGGAGAAGAGACCCAGTACTTC
TRBJ2-7	-	TRBV29-1	TRBD2	13	CSVSGGRNYEQYF	TGCAGCGTGTCGGGAGGGCGGAACTACGAGCAGTACTTC
TRBJ1-1	-	TRBV7-9	-	15	CASSLSGGANTEAFF	TGTGCCAGCAGCCTCTCGGGTGGGGCGAACACTGAAGCTTTCTTT
TRBJ2-4	few	TRBV7-9	-	16	CASSLGGTGSKNIQYF	TGTGCCAGCAGCTTAGGAGGAACCGGGAGCAAAAACATTCAGTACTTC
TRBJ2-6	-	TRBV2	TRBD1	15	CASSRTGTGANVLTF	TGTGCCAGCAGCAGGACAGGAACTGGGGCCAACGTCCTGACTTTC
TRBJ2-7	-	TRBV10-2	-	13	CASSGDIWNEQYF	TGCGCCAGCAGTGGGGACATTTGGAACGAGCAGTACTTC
TRBJ2-6	-	TRBV6-5	-	14	CASRRGAGANVLTF	TGTGCCAGCAGACGGGGGGCTGGGGCCAACGTCCTAACTTTC
TRBJ1-1	-	TRBV5-1	TRBD1	13	CASSLGQGLNAFF	TGCGCCAGCAGCTTGGGACAGGGGTTGAATGCTTTCTTT
TRBJ2-3	-	TRBV5-6	-	15	CASSFYSSSTDTQYF	TGTGCCAGCAGCTTCTACAGCTCTAGCACAGATACGCAGTATTTT
TRBJ1-2	-	TRBV5-6	TRBD1	15	CASSFINRGNYGYTF	TGTGCCAGCAGCTTTATAAACAGGGGGAACTATGGCTACACCTTC
TRBJ2-7	once	TRBV4-1	-	15	CASSQVLRGSYEQYF	TGCGCCAGCAGCCAAGTGCTCCGGGGGAGCTACGAGCAGTACTTC
TRBJ2-1	-	TRBV21-1	-	17	CASSKAATSGSYNEQFF	TGTGCCAGCAGCAAAGCGGCGACTAGCGGGTCCTACAATGAGCAGTTCTTC
TRBJ2-7	once	TRBV6-4	TRBD2	16	CASSHFLLAGRYEQYF	TGTGCCAGCAGTCATTTTCTACTAGCGGGTAGATACGAGCAGTACTTC
TRBJ2-4	-	TRBV28	TRBD2	15	CASSTGTSEKNIQYF	TGTGCCAGCAGTACTGGGACTAGCGAGAAAAACATTCAGTACTTC
TRBJ1-5	-	TRBV4-1	-	21	CASSQEPQGVVGAGSNQPQHF	TGCGCCAGCAGCCAAGAACCCCAGGGTGTAGTAGGAGCAGGTAGCAATCAGCCCCAGCATTTT
TRBJ2-5	-	TRBV6-5	TRBD1	15	CASSYGTGYSETQYF	TGTGCCAGCAGTTACGGGACAGGGTATTCAGAGACCCAGTACTTC
TRBJ2-3	-	TRBV9	TRBD2	16	CASSARTSSMADTQYF	TGTGCCAGCAGCGCCAGGACTAGCTCAATGGCAGATACGCAGTATTTT
TRBJ1-2	-	TRBV6-1	-	13	CASTDPEQIGYTF	TGTGCCAGCACCGACCCCGAACAGATTGGCTACACCTTC
TRBJ2-7	once	TRBV6-6	-	12	CATTGSGNEQYF	TGTGCCACCACGGGGTCGGGGAACGAGCAGTACTTC
TRBJ2-7	once	TRBV29-1	-	12	CSVFRESGEQYF	TGCAGCGTGTTCCGGGAGAGTGGCGAGCAGTACTTC
TRBJ1-5	-	TRBV6-5	-	13	CATRGGVNQPQHF	TGTGCCACTAGGGGGGGGGTCAATCAGCCCCAGCATTTT
TRBJ1-2	-	TRBV7-3	-	13	CASGGPGTDGYTF	TGTGCCAGCGGAGGGCCGGGAACGGATGGCTACACCTTC
TRBJ2-1	once	TRBV19	TRBD2	17	CASSTLFGTSGSNEQFF	TGTGCCAGTAGCACGTTATTCGGGACTAGCGGGAGCAATGAGCAGTTCTTC
TRBJ2-3	-	TRBV25-1	TRBD2	13	CASSYQGAGAQYF	TGTGCCAGCAGTTACCAAGGAGCGGGAGCGCAGTATTTT
TRBJ2-1	-	TRBV15	TRBD2	16	CATSRAAGGYDNEQFF	TGTGCCACCAGCAGAGCTGCGGGAGGGTATGACAATGAGCAGTTCTTC
TRBJ1-3	-	TRBV11-2	-	15	CASSLAGGSGNTIYF	TGTGCCAGCAGCTTAGCGGGGGGCTCTGGAAACACCATATATTTT